This T cell receptor beta chain is from a study of CD4+ T cells in melanoma. Sequenced by immunoSEQ multiplex PCR; TCRdb stores in-frame clones only, minus some. This table holds a few thousand clones, around two thirds found once. The germline CDR1 and CDR2 sequences are GTSNPN and SVGIG (reference sequence). V lost 4 bases and J lost 3; bases outside the gene matches: 3. CDR3 length: 13 amino acids. Specimen: cells from a culture (not recorded whether cultured in vitro). The chain links TRBV30 to TRBJ2-7; 10 bases are a match to TRBD1. This sequence originates from a human donor with melanoma. This CDR3 reads CAWTGTGVYEQYF. CDR3 sequence (DNA): TGTGCCTGGACCGGGACAGGGGTCTACGAGCAGTACTTC.